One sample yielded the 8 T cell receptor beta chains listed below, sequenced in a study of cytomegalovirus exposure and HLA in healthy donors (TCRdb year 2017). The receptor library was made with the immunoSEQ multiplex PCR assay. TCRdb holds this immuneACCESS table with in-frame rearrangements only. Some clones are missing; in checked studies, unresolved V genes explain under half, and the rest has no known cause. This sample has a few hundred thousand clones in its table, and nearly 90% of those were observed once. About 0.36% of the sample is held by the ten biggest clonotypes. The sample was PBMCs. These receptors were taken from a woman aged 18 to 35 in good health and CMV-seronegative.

DNA of the CDR3: TGTGCCAGCAGCTTGCCGACAGGGAATACGCAGTATTTT. This gives the protein CASSLPTGNTQYF. V gene TRBV7-2 combines with J gene TRBJ2-3; 7 bases line up with TRBD1. With 3 bases clipped from V and 7 bases from J, the junction kept 4 bases outside the gene matches. The CDR3 runs 13 residues. CDR1 SGHTA and CDR2 FQGNSA come from the germline V gene.

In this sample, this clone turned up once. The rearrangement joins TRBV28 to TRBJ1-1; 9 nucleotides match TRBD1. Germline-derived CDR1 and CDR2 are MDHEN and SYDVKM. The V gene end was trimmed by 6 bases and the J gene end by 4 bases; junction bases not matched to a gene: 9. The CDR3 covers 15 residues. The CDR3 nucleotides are TGTGCCAGCAGCTCCACAGGGGGCTTTGGCACTGAAGCTTTCTTT. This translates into CASSSTGGFGTEAFF.

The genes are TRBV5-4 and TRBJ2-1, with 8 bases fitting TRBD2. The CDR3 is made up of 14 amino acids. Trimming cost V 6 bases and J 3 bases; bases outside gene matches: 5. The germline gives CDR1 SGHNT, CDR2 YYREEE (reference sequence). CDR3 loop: CASTSGGDYNEQFF. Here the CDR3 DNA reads TGTGCCAGCACCTCCGGGGGGGACTACAATGAGCAGTTCTTC.

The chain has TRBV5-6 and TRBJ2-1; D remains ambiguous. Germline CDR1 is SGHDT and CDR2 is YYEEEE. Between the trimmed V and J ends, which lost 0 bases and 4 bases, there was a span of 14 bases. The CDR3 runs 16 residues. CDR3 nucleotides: TGTGCCAGCAGCTTGGAACAGACAATTATATACAATGAGCAGTTCTTC. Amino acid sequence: CASSLEQTIIYNEQFF.

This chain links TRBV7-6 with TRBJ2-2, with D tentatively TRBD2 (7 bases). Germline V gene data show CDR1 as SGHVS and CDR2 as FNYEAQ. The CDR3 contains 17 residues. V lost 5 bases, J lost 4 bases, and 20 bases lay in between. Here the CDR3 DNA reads TGTGCCAGCAGCCCGACTCTTGGGGGGGCGGGCACCGGGGAGCTGTTTTTT. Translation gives CASSPTLGGAGTGELFF.

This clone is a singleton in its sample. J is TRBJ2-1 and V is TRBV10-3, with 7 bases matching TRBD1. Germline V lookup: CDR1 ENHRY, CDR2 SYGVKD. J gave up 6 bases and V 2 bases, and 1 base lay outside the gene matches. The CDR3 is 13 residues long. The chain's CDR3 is CAISEPGGNEQFF. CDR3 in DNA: TGTGCCATCAGTGAGCCAGGGGGCAATGAGCAGTTCTTC.

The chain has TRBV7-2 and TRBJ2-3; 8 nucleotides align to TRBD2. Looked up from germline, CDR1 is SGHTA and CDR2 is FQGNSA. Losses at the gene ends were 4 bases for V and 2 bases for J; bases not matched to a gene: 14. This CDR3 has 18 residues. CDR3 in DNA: TGTGCCAGCAGCTCCGACCGGGGTGGCGGGGGGTTCACAGATACGCAGTATTTT. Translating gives CASSSDRGGGGFTDTQYF.

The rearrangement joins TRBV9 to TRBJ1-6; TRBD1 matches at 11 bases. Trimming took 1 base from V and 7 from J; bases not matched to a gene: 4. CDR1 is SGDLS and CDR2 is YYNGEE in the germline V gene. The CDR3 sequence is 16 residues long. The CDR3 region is CASSVKGTGGNSPLHF. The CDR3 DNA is TGTGCCAGCAGCGTAAAGGGGACAGGGGGAAATTCACCCCTCCACTTT.